The clone carrying this T cell receptor beta chain was seen more than once but under ten times. There are 13 residues in the CDR3. Between the trimmed V and J ends, which lost 6 bases and 4 bases, there was a span of 13 bases. From germline, CDR1 is SGHRS and CDR2 YFSETQ. The sample is drawn from a study of T cells after yellow fever vaccination. Conversion of TCR transcripts into cDNA relied on 5'RACE template switching, which added a universal primer site and UMIs. TCRdb ran MiXCR on the 5' RACE reads and lists one entry per CDR3 protein. Of about 330,000 distinct CDR3 sequences in the sample, 6.8% were seen once.

This receptor was identified in a man younger than 35 who received the YFV17D yellow fever vaccine. The V and J genes are TRBV5-1 and TRBJ1-1; no clear D. The sequenced sample was PBMCs, obtained approximately 47 days after the first yellow fever vaccination. The CDR3 here is CASNSEGGTEAFF. CDR3 in DNA: TGCGCCAGCAACTCCGAGGGTGGCACTGAAGCTTTCTTT. Full variable domain (outside the CDR3, taken from reference TRBV5-1 and TRBJ1-1): KAGVTQTPRYLIKTRGQQVTLSCSPISGHRSVSWYQQTPGQGLQFLFEYFSETQRNKGNFPGRFSGRQFSNSRSEMNVSTLELGDSALYLCASNSEGGTEAFFGQGTRLTVV.